This T cell receptor beta chain was found in a study of CD8 T cells in ankylosing spondylitis. MiXCR was run by TCRdb on the 5' RACE reads, yielding one entry per CDR3 protein. The sample gives under 250,000 distinct CDR3 sequences, over 30% of which show up once; around 4.4% is in the top ten. The sequencing input was blood, either unsorted or a sorted T cell fraction (not recorded which). The origin of this receptor is a male donor with ankylosing spondylitis or in good health (not recorded which).

The CDR3 protein is CATSDPGQGAAKNIQYF. Written as DNA, the CDR3 is TGTGCCACCAGTGATCCCGGACAGGGTGCAGCCAAAAACATTCAGTACTTC. The chain has TRBV24-1 and TRBJ2-4, with TRBD1 matching over 8 bases. V trimming: 3 bases; J trimming: 0 bases; junction bases outside the gene matches: 6. The CDR3 sequence is 17 residues long. CDR1 is KGHDR, CDR2 SFDVKD, per germline.